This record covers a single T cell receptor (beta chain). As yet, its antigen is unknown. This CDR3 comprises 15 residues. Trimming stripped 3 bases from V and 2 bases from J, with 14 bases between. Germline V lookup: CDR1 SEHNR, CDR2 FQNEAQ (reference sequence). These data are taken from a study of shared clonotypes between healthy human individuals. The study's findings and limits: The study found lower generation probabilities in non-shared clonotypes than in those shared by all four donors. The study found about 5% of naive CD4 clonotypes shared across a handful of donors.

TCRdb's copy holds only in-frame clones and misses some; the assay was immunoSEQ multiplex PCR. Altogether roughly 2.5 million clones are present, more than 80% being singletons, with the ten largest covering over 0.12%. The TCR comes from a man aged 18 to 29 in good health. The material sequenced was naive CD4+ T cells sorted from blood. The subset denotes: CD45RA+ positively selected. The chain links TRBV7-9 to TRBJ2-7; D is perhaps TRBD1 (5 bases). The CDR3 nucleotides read TGTGCCAGCAGCTTGTTTGACAGTCCCGCCTACGAGCAGTACTTC. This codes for CASSLFDSPAYEQYF.